Listed below are T cell receptor beta chains from one sample, sequenced in a study of blood T cell repertoires in COVID-19. Using immunoSEQ multiplex PCR, the repertoire was profiled, and TCRdb retains in-frame clones only, with some absent. The data contain 150,000 to 200,000 clones, roughly 80% of them singletons. The sample was peripheral blood. The receptors shown here come from a man between 65 and 85 years old with acute or convalescent COVID-19. Each CDR3 is given without its conserved first and last residue.

j_call v_call cdr3_aa
TRBJ1-3 TRBV28 ASSPRTGVRNTIY
TRBJ1-2 TRBV3-1/TRBV3-2 ASSPGTLWGRKLAYGYT
TRBJ1-4 TRBV5-1 ASSLQGQASNEKLF
TRBJ2-3 TRBV18 ASSPGRRAPTDTQY
TRBJ1-5 TRBV27 ASSFLYRADQPQH
TRBJ2-5 TRBV5-1 ASSLGAGRETQY
TRBJ2-1 TRBV5-4 ASSSGTGYHEQF
TRBJ2-7 TRBV28 ASSLGGGPTYEQY
TRBJ1-2 TRBV10-1 ASSTGSTAGGYT
TRBJ1-4 TRBV2 ASSARERSEKLF
TRBJ1-2 TRBV11-2 ASSLSGQLTGYT
TRBJ2-2 TRBV7-9 ASSSRQGTNTGELF
TRBJ1-5 TRBV2 ASSEDREGGQPQH
TRBJ2-5 TRBV3-1/TRBV3-2 ASSQGPGGVQETQY
TRBJ1-1 TRBV5-1 ASSFGQGSGEAF
TRBJ1-2 TRBV19 ASSHRGTGARDWGYT
TRBJ1-2 TRBV3-1/TRBV3-2 ASSQRGKGGYT
TRBJ2-1 TRBV5-4 ASSLGAGGPHEQF
TRBJ2-7 TRBV2 ASIRPDREYEQY
TRBJ1-1 TRBV5-1 ASSTGSRDTEAF
TRBJ1-1 TRBV6-6 ASTDTGANTEAF
TRBJ2-7 TRBV6-5 ASSYGDTNYEQY